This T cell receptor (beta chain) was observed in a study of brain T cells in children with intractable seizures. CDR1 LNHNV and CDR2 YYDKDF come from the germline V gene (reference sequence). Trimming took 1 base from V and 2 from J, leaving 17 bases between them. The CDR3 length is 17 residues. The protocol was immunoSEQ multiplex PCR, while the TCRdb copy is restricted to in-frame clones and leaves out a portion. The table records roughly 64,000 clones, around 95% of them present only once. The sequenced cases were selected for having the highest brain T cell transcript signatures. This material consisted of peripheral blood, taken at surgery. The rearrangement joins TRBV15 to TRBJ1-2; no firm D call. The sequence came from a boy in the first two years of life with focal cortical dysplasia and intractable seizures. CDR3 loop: CATSRGNLGRENYGYTF. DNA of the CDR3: TGTGCCACCAGCAGAGGAAACCTGGGCCGGGAGAACTATGGCTACACCTTC. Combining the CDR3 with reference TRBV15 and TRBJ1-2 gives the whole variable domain DAMVIQNPRYQVTQFGKPVTLSCSQTLNHNVMYWYQQKSSQAPKLLFHYYDKDFNNEADTPDNFQSRRPNTSFCFLDIRSPGLGDTAMYLCATSRGNLGRENYGYTFGSGTRLTVV.